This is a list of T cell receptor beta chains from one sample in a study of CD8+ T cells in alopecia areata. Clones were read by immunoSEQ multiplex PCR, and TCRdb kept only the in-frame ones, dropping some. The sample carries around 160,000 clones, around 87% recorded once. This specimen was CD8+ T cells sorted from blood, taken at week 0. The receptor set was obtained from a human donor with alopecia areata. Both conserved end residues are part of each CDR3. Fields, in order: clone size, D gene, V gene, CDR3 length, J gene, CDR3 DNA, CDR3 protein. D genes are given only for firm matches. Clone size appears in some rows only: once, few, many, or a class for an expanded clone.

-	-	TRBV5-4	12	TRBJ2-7	TGTGCCAGCAGCTTTGAAGCTTACGAGCAGTACTTC	CASSFEAYEQYF
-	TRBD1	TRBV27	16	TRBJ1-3	TGTGCCAGCAGTTCGGGACAGGGAGGCTCTGGAAACACCATATATTTT	CASSSGQGGSGNTIYF
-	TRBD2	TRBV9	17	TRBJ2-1	TGTGCCAGCAGCCTCGGGACTAGCGGGAGTTTCGGCTCCGAGCAGTTCTTC	CASSLGTSGSFGSEQFF
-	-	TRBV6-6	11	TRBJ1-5	TGTGCCAGCAGTTACTCGGGGTCCCAGCATTTT	CASSYSGSQHF
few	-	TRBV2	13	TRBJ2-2	TGTGCCAGCAGTGTCGATAACACCGGGGAGCTGTTTTTT	CASSVDNTGELFF
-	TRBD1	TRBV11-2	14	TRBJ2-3	TGTGCCAGCAACGACAGGGAAGGGACAGATACGCAGTATTTT	CASNDREGTDTQYF
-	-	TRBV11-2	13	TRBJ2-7	TGTGCCAGCAGCTCCCTCCATTTAAGGGAGCAGTACTTC	CASSSLHLREQYF
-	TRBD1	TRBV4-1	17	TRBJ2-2	TGCGCCAGCAGCTGGCCGCAGGGGGAAATCAACACCGGGGAGCTGTTTTTT	CASSWPQGEINTGELFF
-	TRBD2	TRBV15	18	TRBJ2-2	TGTGCCACCAGCAGAGATTGGGGACTAGCGTCGAACACCGGGGAGCTGTTTTTT	CATSRDWGLASNTGELFF
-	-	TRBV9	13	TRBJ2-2	TGTGCCAGCACCGCGTCAGCCTTCGGGGAGCTGTTTTTT	CASTASAFGELFF
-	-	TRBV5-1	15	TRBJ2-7	TGCGCCAGCACCAACCCCTCTCAGGGGTCCTACGAGCAGTACTTC	CASTNPSQGSYEQYF
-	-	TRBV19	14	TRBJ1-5	TGTGCCAGTACCCGGCCCAATAGCAATCAGCCCCAGCATTTT	CASTRPNSNQPQHF
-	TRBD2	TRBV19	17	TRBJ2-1	TGTGCCAGTAGTATCACTAGCGGGGCCGACTCCTACAATGAGCAGTTCTTC	CASSITSGADSYNEQFF
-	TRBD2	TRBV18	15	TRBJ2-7	TGTGCCAGCTCACCGCTTGGGAGGGAAGAGTACGAGCAGTACTTC	CASSPLGREEYEQYF
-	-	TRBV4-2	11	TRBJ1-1	TGTGCCAGCAGCCAAGGGACAGCAGCTTTCTTT	CASSQGTAAFF
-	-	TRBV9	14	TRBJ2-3	TGTGCCAGCAGCGAGGGGGGATTTGAGGATACGCAGTATTTT	CASSEGGFEDTQYF
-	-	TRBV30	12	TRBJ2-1	TGTGCCTGGAGTCTCGGTAACAATGAGCAGTTCTTC	CAWSLGNNEQFF
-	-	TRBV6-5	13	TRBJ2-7	TGTGCCAGCAGTTACAGACAGCCCTACGAGCAGTACTTC	CASSYRQPYEQYF
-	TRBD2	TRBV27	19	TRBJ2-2	TGTGCCAGCAGTCCCCCGGGACTAGCGGGAGGCACCTACAGCGGGGAGCTGTTTTTT	CASSPPGLAGGTYSGELFF
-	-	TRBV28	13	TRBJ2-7	TGTGCCAGCAGTTTACAGGCTTTCTACGAGCAGTACTTC	CASSLQAFYEQYF
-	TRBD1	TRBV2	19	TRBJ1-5	TGTGCCAGCAGTGAATTAAAAGGACAGGGGGGCTATAGCAATCAGCCCCAGCATTTT	CASSELKGQGGYSNQPQHF
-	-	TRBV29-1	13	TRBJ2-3	TGCAGCGTGGCCAGGGAGCGCACAGATACGCAGTATTTT	CSVARERTDTQYF
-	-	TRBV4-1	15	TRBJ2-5	TGCGCCAGCAGCCAAGTACAGAGTTCCCAAGAGACCCAGTACTTC	CASSQVQSSQETQYF
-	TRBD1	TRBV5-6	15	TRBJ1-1	TGTGCCAGCAGCTCAATCGGACAGGAGAACACTGAAGCTTTCTTT	CASSSIGQENTEAFF
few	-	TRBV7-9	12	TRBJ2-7	TGTGCCAGCAGCTTAGAGTCGGACGAGCAGTACTTC	CASSLESDEQYF
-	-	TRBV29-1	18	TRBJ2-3	TGCAGCGTTGAAGATTTGTCGGCGTCGGGACAAAGCACAGATACGCAGTATTTT	CSVEDLSASGQSTDTQYF
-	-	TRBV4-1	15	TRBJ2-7	TGCGCCAGCAGCCAAGATTATGGGACTGGCTGGGAGCAGTACTTC	CASSQDYGTGWEQYF
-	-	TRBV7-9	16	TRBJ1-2	TGTGCCAGCAGCCACGTAAACCAGGACAGTAACTATGGCTACACCTTC	CASSHVNQDSNYGYTF
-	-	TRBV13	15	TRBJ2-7	TGTGCCAGCAGCGAGGGGCCCGACAGCTCCTACGAGCAGTACTTC	CASSEGPDSSYEQYF
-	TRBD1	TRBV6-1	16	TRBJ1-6	TGTGCCAGCAGTGAATCACCGGGACAGGGGGATTCACCCCTCCACTTT	CASSESPGQGDSPLHF
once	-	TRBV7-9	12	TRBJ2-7	TGTGCCAGCAGCTTAGAGGCGTTCGAGCAGTACTTC	CASSLEAFEQYF
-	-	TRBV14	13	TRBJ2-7	TGTGCCAGCAGCCAAGGCTACCAGTACGAGCAGTACTTC	CASSQGYQYEQYF